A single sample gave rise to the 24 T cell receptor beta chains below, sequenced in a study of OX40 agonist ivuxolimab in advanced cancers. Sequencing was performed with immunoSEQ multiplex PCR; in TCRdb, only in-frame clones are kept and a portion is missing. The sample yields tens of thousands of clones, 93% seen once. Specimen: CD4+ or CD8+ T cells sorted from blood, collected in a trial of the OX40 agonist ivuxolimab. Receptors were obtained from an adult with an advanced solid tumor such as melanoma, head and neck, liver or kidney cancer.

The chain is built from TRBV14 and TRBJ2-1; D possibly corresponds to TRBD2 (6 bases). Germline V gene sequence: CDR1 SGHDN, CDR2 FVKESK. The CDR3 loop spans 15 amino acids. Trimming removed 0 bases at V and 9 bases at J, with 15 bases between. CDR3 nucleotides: TGTGCCAGCAGCCAAGATACTGGAGGGAGTCGTGAGCAGTTCTTC. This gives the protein CASSQDTGGSREQFF.

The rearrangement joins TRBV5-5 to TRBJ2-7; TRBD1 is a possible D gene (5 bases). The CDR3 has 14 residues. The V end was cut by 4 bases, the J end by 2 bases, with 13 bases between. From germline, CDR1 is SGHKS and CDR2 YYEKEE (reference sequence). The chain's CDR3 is CASSLTGRAYEQYF. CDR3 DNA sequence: TGTGCCAGCAGCCTAACAGGACGAGCCTACGAGCAGTACTTC.

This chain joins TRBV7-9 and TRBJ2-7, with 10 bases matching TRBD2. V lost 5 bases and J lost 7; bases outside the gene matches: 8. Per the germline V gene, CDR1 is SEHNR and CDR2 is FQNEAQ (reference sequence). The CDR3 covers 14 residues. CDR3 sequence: CASSASGRAGEQYF. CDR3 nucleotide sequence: TGTGCCAGCAGCGCCAGCGGGAGGGCTGGGGAGCAGTACTTC.

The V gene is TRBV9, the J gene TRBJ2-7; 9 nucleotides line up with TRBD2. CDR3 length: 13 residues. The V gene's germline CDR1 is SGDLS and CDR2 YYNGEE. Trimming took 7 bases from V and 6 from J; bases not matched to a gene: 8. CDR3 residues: CASRPREGGEQYF. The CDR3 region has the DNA TGTGCCAGCCGGCCGCGGGAGGGAGGCGAGCAGTACTTC.

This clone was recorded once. As DNA, the CDR3 is TGTGCCAGCAACCTAGCGGGAGGGCCGGGAGAGACCCAGTACTTC. Encoded protein: CASNLAGGPGETQYF. This sequence joins TRBV27 and TRBJ2-5; 12 bases agree with TRBD2. The CDR3 is 15 amino acids. V lost 7 bases and J lost 4; bases outside the gene matches: 7. Germline loops: CDR1 MNHEY, CDR2 SMNVEV (reference sequence).

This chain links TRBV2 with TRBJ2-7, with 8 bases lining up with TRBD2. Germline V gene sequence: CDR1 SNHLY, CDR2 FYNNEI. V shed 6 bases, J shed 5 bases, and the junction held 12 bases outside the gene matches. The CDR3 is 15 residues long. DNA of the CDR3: TGTGCCAGCAGGCACGGGACTAGGTGGATCGACGAGCAGTACTTC. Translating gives CASRHGTRWIDEQYF.

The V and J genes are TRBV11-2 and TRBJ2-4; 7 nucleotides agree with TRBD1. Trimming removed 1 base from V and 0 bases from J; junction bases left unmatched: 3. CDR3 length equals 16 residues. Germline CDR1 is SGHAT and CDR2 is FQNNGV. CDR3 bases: TGTGCCAGCAGCTTAGGAGGGGGCATAGCCAAAAACATTCAGTACTTC. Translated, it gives CASSLGGGIAKNIQYF.

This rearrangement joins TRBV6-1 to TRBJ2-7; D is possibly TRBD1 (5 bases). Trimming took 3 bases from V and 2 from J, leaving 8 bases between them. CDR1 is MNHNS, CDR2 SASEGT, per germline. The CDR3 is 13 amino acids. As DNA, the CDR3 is TGTGCCAGCAGTGAGCGACAGCCCTACGAGCAGTACTTC. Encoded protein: CASSERQPYEQYF.

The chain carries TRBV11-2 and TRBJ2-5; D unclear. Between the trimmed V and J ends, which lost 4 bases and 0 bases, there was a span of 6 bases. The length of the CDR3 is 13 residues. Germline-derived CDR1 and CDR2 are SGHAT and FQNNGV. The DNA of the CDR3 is TGTGCCAGCAGCTCGACGTACCAAGAGACCCAGTACTTC. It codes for CASSSTYQETQYF.

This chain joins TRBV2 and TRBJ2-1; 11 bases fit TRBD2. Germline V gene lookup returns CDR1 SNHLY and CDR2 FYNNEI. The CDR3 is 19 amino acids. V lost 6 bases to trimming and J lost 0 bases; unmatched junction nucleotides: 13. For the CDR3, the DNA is TGTGCCAGCAGAGGGTGGACTAGCGGGCAAAAGCTCTCCTACAATGAGCAGTTCTTC. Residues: CASRGWTSGQKLSYNEQFF.

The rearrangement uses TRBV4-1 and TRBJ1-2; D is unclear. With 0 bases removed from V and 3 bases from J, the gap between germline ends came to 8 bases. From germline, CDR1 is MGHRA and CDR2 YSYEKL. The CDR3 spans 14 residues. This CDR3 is CASSQDLEYYGYTF. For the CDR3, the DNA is TGCGCCAGCAGCCAAGATTTAGAGTACTATGGCTACACCTTC.

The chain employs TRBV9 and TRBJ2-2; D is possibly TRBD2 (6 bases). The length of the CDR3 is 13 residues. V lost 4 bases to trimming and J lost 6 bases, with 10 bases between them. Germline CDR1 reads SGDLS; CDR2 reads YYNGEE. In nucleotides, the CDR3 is TGTGCCAGCAGCAACTGGGAGGCCGGGGAGCTGTTTTTT. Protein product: CASSNWEAGELFF.

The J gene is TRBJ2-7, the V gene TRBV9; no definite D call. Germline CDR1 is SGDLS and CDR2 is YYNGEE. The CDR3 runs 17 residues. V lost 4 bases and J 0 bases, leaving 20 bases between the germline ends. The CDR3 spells CASSRRLLAAASYEQYF. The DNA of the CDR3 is TGTGCCAGCAGCCGACGCCTCTTGGCAGCCGCCTCCTACGAGCAGTACTTC.

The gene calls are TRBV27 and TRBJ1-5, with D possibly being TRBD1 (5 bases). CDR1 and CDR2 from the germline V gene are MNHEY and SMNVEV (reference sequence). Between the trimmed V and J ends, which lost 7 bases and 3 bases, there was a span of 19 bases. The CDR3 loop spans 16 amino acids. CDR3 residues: CASKLIPGPTNQPQHF. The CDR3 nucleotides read TGTGCCAGCAAACTCATACCGGGACCGACCAATCAGCCCCAGCATTTT.

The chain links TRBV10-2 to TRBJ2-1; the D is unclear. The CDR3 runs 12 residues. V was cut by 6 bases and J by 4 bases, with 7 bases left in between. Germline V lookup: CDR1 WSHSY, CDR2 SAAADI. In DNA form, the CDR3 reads TGCGCCAGCAGGCCGGAGTACAATGAGCAGTTCTTC. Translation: CASRPEYNEQFF.

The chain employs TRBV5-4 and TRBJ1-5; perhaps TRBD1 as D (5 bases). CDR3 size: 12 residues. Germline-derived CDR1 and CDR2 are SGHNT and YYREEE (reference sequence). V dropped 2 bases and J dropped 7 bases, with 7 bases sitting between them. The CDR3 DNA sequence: TGTGCCAGCAGCTTAAGGGGCCAGCCCCAGCATTTT. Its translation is CASSLRGQPQHF.

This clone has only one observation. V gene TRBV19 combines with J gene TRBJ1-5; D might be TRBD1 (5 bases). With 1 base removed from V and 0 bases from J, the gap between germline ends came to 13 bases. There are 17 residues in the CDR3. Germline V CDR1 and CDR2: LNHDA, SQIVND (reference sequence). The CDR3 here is CASSIAPTEYSNQPQHF. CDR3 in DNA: TGTGCCAGTAGTATAGCTCCGACAGAGTATAGCAATCAGCCCCAGCATTTT.

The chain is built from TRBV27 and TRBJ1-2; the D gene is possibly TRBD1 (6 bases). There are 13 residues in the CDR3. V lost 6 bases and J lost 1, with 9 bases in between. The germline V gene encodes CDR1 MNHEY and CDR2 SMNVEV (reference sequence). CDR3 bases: TGTGCCAGCAGCCTAGGGGGTAACTATGGCTACACCTTC. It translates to CASSLGGNYGYTF.

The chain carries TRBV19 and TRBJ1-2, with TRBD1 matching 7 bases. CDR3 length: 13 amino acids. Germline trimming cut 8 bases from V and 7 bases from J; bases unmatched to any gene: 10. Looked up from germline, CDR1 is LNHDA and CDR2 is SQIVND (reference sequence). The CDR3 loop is CASFEGAVSGYTF. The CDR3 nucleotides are TGTGCCAGTTTTGAGGGGGCAGTCAGTGGCTACACCTTC. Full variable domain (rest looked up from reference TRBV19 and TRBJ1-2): DGGITQSPKYLFRKEGQNVTLSCEQNLNHDAMYWYRQDPGQGLRLIYYSQIVNDFQKGDIAEGYSVSREKKESFPLTVTSAQKNPTAFYLCASFEGAVSGYTFGSGTRLTVV.

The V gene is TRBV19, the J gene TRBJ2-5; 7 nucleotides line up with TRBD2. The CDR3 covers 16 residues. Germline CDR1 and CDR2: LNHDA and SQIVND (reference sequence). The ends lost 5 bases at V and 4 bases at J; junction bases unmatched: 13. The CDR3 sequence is CASSAPTRSGGETQYF. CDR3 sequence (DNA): TGTGCCAGTAGTGCCCCCACTCGCTCGGGAGGAGAGACCCAGTACTTC.

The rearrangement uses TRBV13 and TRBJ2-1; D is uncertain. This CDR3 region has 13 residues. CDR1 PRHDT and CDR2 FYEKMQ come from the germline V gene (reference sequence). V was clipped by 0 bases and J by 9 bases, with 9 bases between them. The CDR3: CASSLGHRTEQFF. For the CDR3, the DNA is TGTGCCAGCAGCTTAGGCCATAGGACTGAGCAGTTCTTC.

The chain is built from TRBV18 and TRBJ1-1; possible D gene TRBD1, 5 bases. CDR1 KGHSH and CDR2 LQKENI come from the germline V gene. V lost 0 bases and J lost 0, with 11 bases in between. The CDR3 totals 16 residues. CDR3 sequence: CASSPPGQSMNTEAFF. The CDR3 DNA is TGTGCCAGCTCACCACCGGGGCAGTCCATGAACACTGAAGCTTTCTTT.

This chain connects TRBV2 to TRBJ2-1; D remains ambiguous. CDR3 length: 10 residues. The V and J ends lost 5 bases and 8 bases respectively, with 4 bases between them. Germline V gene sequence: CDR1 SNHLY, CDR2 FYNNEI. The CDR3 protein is CASSFHEQFF. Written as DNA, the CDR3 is TGTGCCAGCAGTTTTCATGAGCAGTTCTTC.

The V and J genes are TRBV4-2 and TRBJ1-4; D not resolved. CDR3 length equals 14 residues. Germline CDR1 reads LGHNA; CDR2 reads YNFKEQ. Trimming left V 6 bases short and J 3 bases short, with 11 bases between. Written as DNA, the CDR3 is TGTGCCAGCAGGTCGGGTGAGGCTAATGAAAAACTGTTTTTT. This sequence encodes CASRSGEANEKLFF.